This T cell receptor beta chain was identified in a study of control samples from healthy donors and cancer patients. This CDR3 region has 13 residues. Trimming removed 8 bases from V and 1 base from J; junction bases left unmatched: 5. Per germline, CDR1 MDHEN and CDR2 SYDVKM. Profiled with immunoSEQ multiplex PCR; TCRdb holds only in-frame clones, not every one. The sample includes some 94,000 clones, approximately 90% of them seen just once. The sequence derives from a woman aged 50 to 65 in good health. Sequencing used blood. The chain employs TRBV28 and TRBJ2-7; 7 bases fit TRBD2. The CDR3 loop is CASLRRGSYEQYF. The DNA for the CDR3 is TGTGCCAGCCTCAGGCGGGGGTCCTACGAGCAGTACTTC.